The 10 T cell receptor beta chains below all came from one sample that was sequenced in a study of Ad26.COV2.S vaccination and SARS-CoV-2 variants. The assay was immunoSEQ multiplex PCR, and TCRdb's table has in-frame clones only and misses some. The table shows approximately 500,000 clones, with roughly 89% occurring only once. Treatment noted: 15 to 20 received Ad26.COV2.S at low or high dose, single or two shots; about 5 received placebo; per-sample allocation not given. Day 63 after the first vaccine or placebo injection was the time point for sampling. Here the sequenced sample was peripheral blood, taken in a trial of Ad26.COV2.S vaccine versus placebo. The source of these receptors is a person between 18 and 65 years old who received the Ad26.COV2.S COVID-19 vaccine or a placebo.

The J gene is TRBJ2-1, the V gene TRBV7-9; the D gene is possibly TRBD1 (5 bases). V was trimmed by 3 bases and J by 8 bases, leaving 17 bases between them. CDR1 and CDR2 from the germline V gene are SEHNR and FQNEAQ (reference sequence). CDR3 length equals 15 residues. DNA of the CDR3: TGTGCCAGCAGCTTGGGCAGGGTGATCGACGATGAGCAGTTCTTC. Protein: CASSLGRVIDDEQFF.

The rearrangement links TRBV2 to TRBJ2-7, with 7 bases fitting TRBD1. Per the germline V gene, CDR1 is SNHLY and CDR2 is FYNNEI. The CDR3 consists of 14 residues. Trimming removed 4 bases from V and 5 bases from J; junction bases left unmatched: 8. The CDR3 sequence: CASSVDRVNDEQYF. For the CDR3, the DNA is TGTGCCAGCAGTGTAGACAGGGTCAACGACGAGCAGTACTTC.

This chain uses TRBV30 with TRBJ1-5, with no clear D. CDR3 size: 13 residues. Looked up from germline, CDR1 is GTSNPN and CDR2 is SVGIG (reference sequence). V was pared by 4 bases and J by 5 bases, with 12 bases between. This chain's CDR3 is CAWTENYDQPQHF. CDR3 nucleotide sequence: TGTGCCTGGACCGAAAACTATGATCAGCCCCAGCATTTT.

The V call is TRBV30, the J call TRBJ2-7; no firm D call. Germline V lookup: CDR1 GTSNPN, CDR2 SVGIG (reference sequence). Trimming removed 3 bases at V and 0 bases at J, with 12 bases between. CDR3 size: 14 residues. CDR3 DNA sequence: TGTGCCTGGAGATCGGACCCCAACTCCTACGAGCAGTACTTC. This sequence encodes CAWRSDPNSYEQYF.

The rearrangement joins TRBV19 to TRBJ2-3, with D perhaps being TRBD1 or TRBD2 (5 bases each). Germline lookup yields CDR1 LNHDA and CDR2 SQIVND (reference sequence). Trimming stripped 5 bases from V and 0 bases from J, with 15 bases between. The CDR3 totals 16 residues. The CDR3 coding sequence is TGTGCCAGTAGTTGGGGCCGCGGGTCCAGCACAGATACGCAGTATTTT. Its translation is CASSWGRGSSTDTQYF.

In DNA, the CDR3 is TGCGCCAGTTTTCCTCCAGGGAGCTCCTACAATGAGCAGTTCTTC. Translation: CASFPPGSSYNEQFF. The chain uses TRBV5-1 and TRBJ2-1; D might be TRBD1 or TRBD2, each matching 5 bases. This CDR3 is built from 15 residues. Germline assignment: CDR1 SGHRS and CDR2 YFSETQ. V shed 8 bases and J shed 0 bases, with 15 bases lying between them.

V usage is TRBV27 and J usage is TRBJ1-1, with D uncertain. V dropped 0 bases and J dropped 1 base, with 9 bases sitting between them. The CDR3 has 15 residues. Germline values: CDR1 MNHEY, CDR2 SMNVEV (reference sequence). CDR3 residues: CASSLSIKANTEAFF. The CDR3 nucleotides read TGTGCCAGCAGTTTATCGATCAAGGCGAACACTGAAGCTTTCTTT.

The chain joins TRBV7-2 to TRBJ1-1, with a tentative D call TRBD1 (5 bases). CDR1 SGHTA and CDR2 FQGNSA come from the germline V gene. The CDR3 has 15 residues. Trimming shortened V by 3 bases and J by 5 bases, and 16 bases separated the two germline ends. Here the CDR3 reads CASSFNRGGRTEAFF. CDR3 sequence (DNA): TGTGCCAGCAGCTTCAACCGGGGGGGGAGAACTGAAGCTTTCTTT.

CDR3 in DNA: TGTGCCAGCAGTTGGACTAGCGGGAGCAATGAGCAGTTCTTC. Translation gives CASSWTSGSNEQFF. This rearrangement joins TRBV6-2 or TRBV6-3 to TRBJ2-1, with 13 bases fitting TRBD2. J was trimmed by 6 bases and V by 4 bases; bases with no gene match: 0. The germline V gene has CDR1 MNHEY and CDR2 SVGEGT. This CDR3 spans 14 amino acids.

The V gene is TRBV9, the J gene TRBJ2-5; D possibly corresponds to TRBD2 (5 bases). In germline, CDR1 is SGDLS, CDR2 YYNGEE. The CDR3 sequence is 13 residues long. Trimming took off 4 bases at V and 3 bases at J, with 10 bases between the two ends. The CDR3, as DNA: TGTGCCAGCAGCATTACTAGTGAAGAGACCCAGTACTTC. It specifies CASSITSEETQYF. Full variable domain (rest looked up from reference TRBV9 and TRBJ2-5): DSGVTQTPKHLITATGQRVTLRCSPRSGDLSVYWYQQSLDQGLQFLIQYYNGEERAKGNILERFSAQQFPDLHSELNLSSLELGDSALYFCASSITSEETQYFGPGTRLLVL.